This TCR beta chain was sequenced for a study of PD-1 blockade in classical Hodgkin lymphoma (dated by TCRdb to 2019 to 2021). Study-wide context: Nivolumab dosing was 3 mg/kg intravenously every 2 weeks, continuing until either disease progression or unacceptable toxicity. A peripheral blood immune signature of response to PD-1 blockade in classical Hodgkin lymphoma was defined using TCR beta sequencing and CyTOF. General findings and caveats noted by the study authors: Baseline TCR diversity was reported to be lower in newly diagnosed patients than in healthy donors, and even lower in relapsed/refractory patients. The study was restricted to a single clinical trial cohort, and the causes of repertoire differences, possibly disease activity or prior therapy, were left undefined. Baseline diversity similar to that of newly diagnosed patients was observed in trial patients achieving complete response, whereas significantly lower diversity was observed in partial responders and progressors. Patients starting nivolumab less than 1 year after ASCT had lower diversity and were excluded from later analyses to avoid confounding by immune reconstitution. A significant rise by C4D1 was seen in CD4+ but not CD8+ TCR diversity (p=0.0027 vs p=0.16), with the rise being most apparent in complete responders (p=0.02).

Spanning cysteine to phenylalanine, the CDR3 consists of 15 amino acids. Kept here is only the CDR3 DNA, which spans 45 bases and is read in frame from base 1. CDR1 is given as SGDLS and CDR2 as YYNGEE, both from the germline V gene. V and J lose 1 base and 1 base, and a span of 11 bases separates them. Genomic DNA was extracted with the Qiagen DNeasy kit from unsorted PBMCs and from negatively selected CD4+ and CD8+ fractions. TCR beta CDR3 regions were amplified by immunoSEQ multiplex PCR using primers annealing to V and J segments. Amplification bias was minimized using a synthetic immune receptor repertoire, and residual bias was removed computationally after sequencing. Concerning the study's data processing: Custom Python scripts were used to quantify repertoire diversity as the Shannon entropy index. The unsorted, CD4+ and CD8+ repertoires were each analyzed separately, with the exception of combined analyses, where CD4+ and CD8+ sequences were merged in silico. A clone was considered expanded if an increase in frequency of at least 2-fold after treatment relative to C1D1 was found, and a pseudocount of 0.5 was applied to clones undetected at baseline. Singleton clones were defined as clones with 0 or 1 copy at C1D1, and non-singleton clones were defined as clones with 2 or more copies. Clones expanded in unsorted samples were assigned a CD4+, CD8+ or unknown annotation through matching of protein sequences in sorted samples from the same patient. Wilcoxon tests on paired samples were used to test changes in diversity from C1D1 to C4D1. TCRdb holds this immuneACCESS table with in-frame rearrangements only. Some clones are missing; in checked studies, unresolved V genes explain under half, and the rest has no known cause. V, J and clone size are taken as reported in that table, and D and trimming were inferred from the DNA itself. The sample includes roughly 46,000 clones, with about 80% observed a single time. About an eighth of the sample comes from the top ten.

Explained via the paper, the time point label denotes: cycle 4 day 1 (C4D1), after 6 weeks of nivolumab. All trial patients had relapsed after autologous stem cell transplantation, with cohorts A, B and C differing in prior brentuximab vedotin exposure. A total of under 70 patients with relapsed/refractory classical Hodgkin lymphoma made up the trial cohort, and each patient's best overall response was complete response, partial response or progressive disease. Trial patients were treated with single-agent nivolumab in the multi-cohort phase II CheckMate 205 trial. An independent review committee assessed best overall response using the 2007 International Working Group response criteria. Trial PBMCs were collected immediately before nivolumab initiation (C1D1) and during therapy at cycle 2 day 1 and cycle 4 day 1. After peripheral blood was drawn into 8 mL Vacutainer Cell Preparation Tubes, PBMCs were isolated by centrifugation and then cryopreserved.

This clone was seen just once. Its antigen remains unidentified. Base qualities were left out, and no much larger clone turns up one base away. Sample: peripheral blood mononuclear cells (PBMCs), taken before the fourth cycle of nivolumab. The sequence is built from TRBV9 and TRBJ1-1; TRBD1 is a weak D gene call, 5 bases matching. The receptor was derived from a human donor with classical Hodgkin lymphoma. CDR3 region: CASSVYQGRNTEAFF. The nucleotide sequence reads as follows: TGTGCCAGCAGCGTATACCAGGGCAGGAACACTGAAGCTTTCTTT.